The 13 T cell receptor beta chains below come from one sample, sequenced in a study of cytomegalovirus exposure and HLA in healthy donors. Researchers ran the PCR with 60 Vbeta and 13 Jbeta primers. Method: immunoSEQ multiplex PCR; TCRdb's copy keeps in-frame clones and lacks some. Its table records about 130,000 clones. The sample comprised PBMCs. Receptors were obtained from a woman aged 55-70 years in good health and CMV-seronegative.

The chain is built from TRBV7-2 and TRBJ1-4; 8 bases match TRBD1. This CDR3 is built from 15 residues. The V gene end was trimmed by 6 bases and the J gene end by 8 bases; junction bases not matched to a gene: 11. Germline lookup yields CDR1 SGHTA and CDR2 FQGNSA. CDR3 coding DNA: TGTGCCAGCAGACCCCGGACAGGGTCCTGGGAAAAACTGTTTTTT. The encoded protein is CASRPRTGSWEKLFF.

The chain is built from TRBV29-1 and TRBJ2-5; 9 bases map to TRBD1. From germline, CDR1 is SQVTM and CDR2 ANQGSEA. V lost 6 bases, J lost 0 bases, and 2 bases stayed unmatched. This CDR3 has 13 residues. CDR3 in amino acids: CSVNRGHQETQYF. CDR3 coding DNA: TGCAGCGTAAACAGGGGGCACCAAGAGACCCAGTACTTC.

The chain carries TRBV6-5 and TRBJ2-7, with 8 positions matching TRBD2. The CDR3 runs 15 residues. CDR1 and CDR2 from the germline V gene are MNHEY and SVGAGI. Trimming at V came to 6 bases and at J to 2 bases, leaving 9 bases not matched to a gene. The CDR3, as DNA: TGTGCCAGCAGGATCGGGTCGGGGGGGACCTACGAGCAGTACTTC. Translating gives CASRIGSGGTYEQYF.

The chain carries TRBV28 and TRBJ1-3, with D hard to call. This CDR3 comprises 15 residues. V lost 3 bases, J lost 0 bases, and 9 bases lay in between. Germline V gene lookup returns CDR1 MDHEN and CDR2 SYDVKM. CDR3: CASSFHTSSGNTIYF. The CDR3 DNA is TGTGCCAGCAGTTTTCACACAAGCTCTGGAAACACCATATATTTT.

V and J are TRBV5-1 and TRBJ1-3, with TRBD1 identical over 10 bases. Germline V gives CDR1 SGHRS, CDR2 YFSETQ. The V segment lost 0 bases and the J segment 3 bases; nucleotides outside the gene matches: 3. The CDR3 is made up of 16 amino acids. For the CDR3, the DNA is TGCGCCAGCAGCTTGGAGGGACAGGGGATTGGAAACACCATATATTTT. As protein: CASSLEGQGIGNTIYF. Variable domain in full (rest from reference TRBV5-1 and TRBJ1-3): KAGVTQTPRYLIKTRGQQVTLSCSPISGHRSVSWYQQTPGQGLQFLFEYFSETQRNKGNFPGRFSGRQFSNSRSEMNVSTLELGDSALYLCASSLEGQGIGNTIYFGEGSWLTVV.

The rearrangement links TRBV23-1 to TRBJ1-2; D not resolved. TRBV23-1 is placed among ORFs of uncertain function. Between the trimmed V and J ends, which lost 3 bases and 5 bases, there was a span of 13 bases. The CDR3 has 14 residues. The CDR3 DNA follows: TGCGCCAGCAGTCAGGGCAGGCCCTTTTATGGCTACACCTTC. Translating it yields CASSQGRPFYGYTF.

This sequence joins TRBV28 and TRBJ1-2; D perhaps matches TRBD1 (6 bases). CDR1 and CDR2 from the germline V gene are MDHEN and SYDVKM. The CDR3 contains 15 residues. V lost 8 bases and J lost 4, with 20 bases in between. The CDR3 sequence: CASGGGAASFYGYTF. In DNA form, the CDR3 reads TGTGCCAGCGGTGGGGGGGCCGCTTCTTTCTATGGCTACACCTTC.

This sequence joins TRBV6-5 and TRBJ1-6, with no clear D. CDR1 is MNHEY and CDR2 is SVGAGI in the germline V gene. The CDR3 has 14 residues. V was clipped by 4 bases and J by 7 bases, with 11 bases between them. The chain's CDR3 is CASSSPGSNSPLHF. In DNA form, the CDR3 reads TGTGCCAGCAGTTCGCCGGGGTCGAATTCACCCCTCCACTTT.

This chain links TRBV27 with TRBJ2-7, with a possible D match to TRBD1 (5 bases). This CDR3 is built from 15 residues. V lost 6 bases and J lost 1, with 16 bases in between. Germline loops: CDR1 MNHEY, CDR2 SMNVEV (reference sequence). DNA for the CDR3: TGTGCCAGCAGCCCAGCGAACCGACAGTCCTACGAGCAGTACTTC. Translating it yields CASSPANRQSYEQYF.

The genes are TRBV10-1 and TRBJ2-3; D is undetermined. Deletions cut 3 bases from V and 1 base from J, with 11 bases between. Germline CDR1 is WNHNN and CDR2 is SYGVQD (reference sequence). This CDR3 has 15 amino acids. CDR3 region: CASSDGFRRTDTQYF. For the CDR3, the DNA is TGCGCCAGCAGTGACGGTTTTCGTCGCACAGATACGCAGTATTTT.

The chain recombines TRBV27 with TRBJ2-7; weak D call: TRBD2 (7 bases). This CDR3 is built from 14 residues. Trimming took 5 bases from V and 3 from J, leaving 14 bases between them. CDR1 and CDR2 (germline): MNHEY, SMNVEV (reference sequence). CDR3 residues: CASSRAGAGYEQYF. For the CDR3, the DNA is TGTGCCAGCAGTCGCGCGGGGGCCGGCTACGAGCAGTACTTC.

The V call is TRBV2, the J call TRBJ1-5, with TRBD1 matching over 7 bases. Germline trimming cut 7 bases from V and 1 base from J; bases unmatched to any gene: 10. The CDR3 runs to 16 residues. In germline, CDR1 is SNHLY, CDR2 FYNNEI. CDR3 bases: TGTGCCAGCAACCCGACAGGGCGGCTCAGCAATCAGCCCCAGCATTTT. Translating it yields CASNPTGRLSNQPQHF.

The gene calls are TRBV9 and TRBJ2-1, with 10 positions matching TRBD2. This CDR3 is 15 amino acids long. Germline lookup yields CDR1 SGDLS and CDR2 YYNGEE. J gave up 5 bases and V 7 bases, and 9 bases lay outside the gene matches. CDR3 loop: CASSTLAGVNNEQFF. The CDR3, as DNA: TGTGCCAGCTCAACTCTAGCGGGAGTCAACAATGAGCAGTTCTTC.